The 2 T cell receptor beta chains in this list originate from one sample, sequenced in a study of blood T cell repertoires in COVID-19. The protocol was immunoSEQ multiplex PCR, while the TCRdb copy is restricted to in-frame clones and leaves out a portion. The table has fewer than 90,000 clones, approximately 86% seen once. What was sequenced was peripheral blood. Receptor source: a male donor with acute or convalescent COVID-19.

The chain links TRBV27 to TRBJ1-2, with no clear D. The CDR3 consists of 14 residues. The V gene lost 4 bases and the J gene lost 2 bases, with 11 bases spanning the gap. Germline loops: CDR1 MNHEY, CDR2 SMNVEV (reference sequence). Here the CDR3 reads CASSSATENYGYTF. CDR3 nucleotide sequence: TGTGCCAGCAGTTCCGCTACAGAGAACTATGGCTACACCTTC.

V usage is TRBV7-9 and J usage is TRBJ2-5; 10 nucleotides line up with TRBD2. The CDR3 is made up of 15 amino acids. Germline lookup yields CDR1 SEHNR and CDR2 FQNEAQ (reference sequence). V gave up 1 base and J gave up 4 bases; unmatched junction bases: 3. In DNA, the CDR3 is TGTGCCAGCAGCTTAGGAGCGGGGGGGCCAGAGACCCAGTACTTC. Encoded protein: CASSLGAGGPETQYF.